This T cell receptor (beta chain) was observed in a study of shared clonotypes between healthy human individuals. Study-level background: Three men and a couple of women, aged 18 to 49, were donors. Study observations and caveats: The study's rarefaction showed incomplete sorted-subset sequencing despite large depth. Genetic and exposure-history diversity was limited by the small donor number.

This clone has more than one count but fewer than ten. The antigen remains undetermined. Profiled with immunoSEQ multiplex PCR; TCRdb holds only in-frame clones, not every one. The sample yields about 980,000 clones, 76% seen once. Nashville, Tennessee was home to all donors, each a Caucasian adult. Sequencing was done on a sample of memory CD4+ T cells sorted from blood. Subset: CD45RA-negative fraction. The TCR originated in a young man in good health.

CDR3 DNA sequence: TGCGCCAGCAGCTTACTAGCGGGGGTTAGGGAGACCCAGTACTTC. Translated: CASSLLAGVRETQYF. The chain recombines TRBV5-1 with TRBJ2-5, with 11 positions matching TRBD2. V lost 2 bases to trimming and J lost 5 bases; unmatched junction nucleotides: 5. The CDR3 is 15 amino acids. Germline lookup yields CDR1 SGHRS and CDR2 YFSETQ.